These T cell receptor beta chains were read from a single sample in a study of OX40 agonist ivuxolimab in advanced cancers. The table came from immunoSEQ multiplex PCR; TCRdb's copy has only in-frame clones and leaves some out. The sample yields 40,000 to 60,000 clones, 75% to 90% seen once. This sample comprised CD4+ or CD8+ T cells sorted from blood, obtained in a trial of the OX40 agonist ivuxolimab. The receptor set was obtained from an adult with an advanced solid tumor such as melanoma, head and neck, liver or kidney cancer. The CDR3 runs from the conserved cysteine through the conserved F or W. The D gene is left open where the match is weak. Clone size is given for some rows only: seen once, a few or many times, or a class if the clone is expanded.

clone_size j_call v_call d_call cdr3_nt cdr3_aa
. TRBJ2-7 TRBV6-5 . TGTGCCAGCAGTCCACAGGGGACTAGGTACGAGCAGTACTTC CASSPQGTRYEQYF
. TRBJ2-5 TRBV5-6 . TGTGCCAGCAGCTTGGGCGACGGACAAGAGACCCAGTACTTC CASSLGDGQETQYF
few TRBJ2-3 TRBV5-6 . TGTGCCAGCAGCTTGGGGTCAGATACGCAGTATTTT CASSLGSDTQYF
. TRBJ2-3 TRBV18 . TGTGCCAGCTCACCACGGGACTCACTGACAGATACGCAGTATTTT CASSPRDSLTDTQYF
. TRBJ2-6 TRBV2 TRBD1 TGTGCCAGCAGTCGGGACAGCTCTGGGGCCAACGTCCTGACTTTC CASSRDSSGANVLTF
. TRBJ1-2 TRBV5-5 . TGTGCCAGCAGCTTGTTTGTAGGGGGGCCTAACTATGGCTACACCTTC CASSLFVGGPNYGYTF
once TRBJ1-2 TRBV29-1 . TGCAGCGTTGAGCGGGGGGATGGTGGCTACACCTTC CSVERGDGGYTF
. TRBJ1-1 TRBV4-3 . TGCGCCAGCAGCCAAGTTGGTGGATACACTGAAGCTTTCTTT CASSQVGGYTEAFF
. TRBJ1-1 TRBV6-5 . TGTGCCAGCAGTTACTCGACACATCAGAACACTGAAGCTTTCTTT CASSYSTHQNTEAFF
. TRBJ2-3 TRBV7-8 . TGTGCCAGCAGCTTGGGCACAGATACGCAGTATTTT CASSLGTDTQYF
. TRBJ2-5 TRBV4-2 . TGTGCCAGCAGCCAAGAAGCGGTGACCCAAGAGACCCAGTACTTC CASSQEAVTQETQYF
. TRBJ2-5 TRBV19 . TGTGCCAGTAGTAGTGGGGTAGAGACCCAGTACTTC CASSSGVETQYF
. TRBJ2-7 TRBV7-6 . TGTGCCAGCAGCTCCGGGACACCCTACGAGCAGTACTTC CASSSGTPYEQYF
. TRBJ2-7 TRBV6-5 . TGTGCCAGCAGTGGCGGTCCTCGGGGCCTCTACGAGCAGTACTTC CASSGGPRGLYEQYF
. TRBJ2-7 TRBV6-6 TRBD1 TGTGCCAGCAGTTACTTTAAGGACAGGGAGTACGAGCAGTACTTC CASSYFKDREYEQYF
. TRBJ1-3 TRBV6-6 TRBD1 TGTGCCAGCACACAGGGGGCTGGAAACACCATATATTTT CASTQGAGNTIYF
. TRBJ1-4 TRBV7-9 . TGTGCCAGCAGCTTAGTGGGTAATGAAAAACTGTTTTTT CASSLVGNEKLFF
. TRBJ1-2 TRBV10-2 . TGCGCCAGCAGTGAGTCGGTTGGGGCTGTGGGCTGGAAGGTACATGGCTACACCTTC CASSESVGAVGWKVHGYTF
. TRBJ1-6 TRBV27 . TGTGCCAGCAGTTTATATCGTTCGAGCTCCTATAATTCACCCCTCCACTTT CASSLYRSSSYNSPLHF
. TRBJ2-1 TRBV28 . TGTGCCAGCAGCACAGGGAATGGCAATGAGCAGTTCTTC CASSTGNGNEQFF
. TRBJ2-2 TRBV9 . TGTGCCAGCAGCTCTCCCCAAACCGGGGAGCTGTTTTTT CASSSPQTGELFF
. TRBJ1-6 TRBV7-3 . TGTGCCAGCAGCTTAAGTCTCCAGTCACCCCTCCACTTT CASSLSLQSPLHF
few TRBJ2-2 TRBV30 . TGTGCCTGGAGAGCAGGGAACACCGGGGAGCTGTTTTTT CAWRAGNTGELFF
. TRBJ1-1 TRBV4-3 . TGCGCCAGCAGCCAAGGGGTGAACACTGAAGCTTTCTTT CASSQGVNTEAFF
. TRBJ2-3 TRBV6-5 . TGTGCCAGCAGTTACGTGGCAGGAAGTACAGATACGCAGTATTTT CASSYVAGSTDTQYF
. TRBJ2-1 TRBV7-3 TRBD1 TGTGCCAGCAGCTTCACTTCAGGGGGCTACAATGAGCAGTTCTTC CASSFTSGGYNEQFF
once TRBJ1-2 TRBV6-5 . TGTGCCAGCAGTTATATATACCGGGGTCCCGTCAATGGCTACACCTTC CASSYIYRGPVNGYTF
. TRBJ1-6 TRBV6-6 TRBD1 TGTGCCAGCACCCTTGAGCAGGGGGCGGGAAATTCACCCCTCCACTTT CASTLEQGAGNSPLHF
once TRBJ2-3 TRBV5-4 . TGTGCCAGCAGCTTGGGGACATCCATCACAGATACGCAGTATTTT CASSLGTSITDTQYF
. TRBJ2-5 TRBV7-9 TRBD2 TGTGCCATCTGGACTAGCGGGGGCCCACAAGAGACCCAGTACTTC CAIWTSGGPQETQYF
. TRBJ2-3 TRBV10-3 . TGTGCCATCAGTGAGTCGAAGGCGGGGACAGCAGATACGCAGTATTTT CAISESKAGTADTQYF
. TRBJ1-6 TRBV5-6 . TGTGCCAGCAGCTTGGGGCCCCACATAGGCTCCTATAATTCACCCCTCCACTTT CASSLGPHIGSYNSPLHF
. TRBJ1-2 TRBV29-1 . TGCAGCGTCCTAGGGGTGGCCTTCTATGGCTACACCTTC CSVLGVAFYGYTF
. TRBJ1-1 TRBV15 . TGTGCCACCAGCAGTCACGATTGGAGCACTGAAGCTTTCTTT CATSSHDWSTEAFF
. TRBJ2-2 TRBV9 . TGTGCCAGCAGCGTCCCCGCGACACCGGGACAAGATACCGGGGAGCTGTTTTTT CASSVPATPGQDTGELFF
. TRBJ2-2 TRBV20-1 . TGCAGTGCCGCCGTCGGTGGGGAGCTGTTTTTT CSAAVGGELFF
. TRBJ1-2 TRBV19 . TGTGCCAGTAGTATGGGCAGTGTAGACTATGGCTACACCTTC CASSMGSVDYGYTF
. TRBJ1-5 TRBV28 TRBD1 TGTGCCAGCAGACCGACAGGGGCCAGGGATCAGCCCCAGCATTTT CASRPTGARDQPQHF
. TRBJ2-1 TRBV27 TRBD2 TGTGCCAGCAGTTTCGGACTAGCGGAGAATGAGCAGTTCTTC CASSFGLAENEQFF
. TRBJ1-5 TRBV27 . TGTGCCAGCAGTTTCGGGGGTCTGGGATCAGTGAAGCATTTT CASSFGGLGSVKHF
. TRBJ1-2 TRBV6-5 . TGTGCCAGCAGTTACGGGGAGGGGGGCTACACCTTC CASSYGEGGYTF
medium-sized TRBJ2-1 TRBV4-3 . TGCGCCAGCAGCCAAACGTTTAGTCCGGGCAATGAGCAGTTCTTC CASSQTFSPGNEQFF
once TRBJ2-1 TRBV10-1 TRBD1 TGCGCCAGCAGTGGCGGGACAGGGTCGGCCTACAATGAGCAGTTCTTC CASSGGTGSAYNEQFF
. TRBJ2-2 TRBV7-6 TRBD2 TGTGCCAGCAGCCCACTACCGTTGGGGCGGGGGGGCGGCACCGGGGAGCTGTTTTTT CASSPLPLGRGGGTGELFF
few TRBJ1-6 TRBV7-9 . TGTGCCAGCAGCTCTGGCCTTCCCCTCCACTTT CASSSGLPLHF
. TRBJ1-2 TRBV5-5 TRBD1 TGTGCCAGCAGCCAGGGGACAGGGGGAGTTTACTATGGCTACACCTTC CASSQGTGGVYYGYTF
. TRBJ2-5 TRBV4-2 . TGTGCCAGCAGCCACCAATACAGGGACGAGACCCAGTACTTC CASSHQYRDETQYF